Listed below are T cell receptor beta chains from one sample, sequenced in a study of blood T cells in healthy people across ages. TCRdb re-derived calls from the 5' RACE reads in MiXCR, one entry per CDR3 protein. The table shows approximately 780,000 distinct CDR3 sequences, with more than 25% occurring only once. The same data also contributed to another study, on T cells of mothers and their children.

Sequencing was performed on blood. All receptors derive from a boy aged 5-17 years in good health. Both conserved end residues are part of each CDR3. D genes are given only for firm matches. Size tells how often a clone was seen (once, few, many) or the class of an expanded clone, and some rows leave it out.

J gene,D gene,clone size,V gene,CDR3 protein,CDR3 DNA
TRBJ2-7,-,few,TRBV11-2,CASSAPPSRWSYEQYF,TGTGCCAGCAGCGCACCACCGAGTCGTTGGTCCTACGAGCAGTACTTC
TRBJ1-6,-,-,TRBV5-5,CASSLVLYNSPLHF,TGTGCCAGCAGCTTGGTTCTGTATAATTCACCCCTCCACTTT
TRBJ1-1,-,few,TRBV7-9,CASSYQGGQTEAFF,TGTGCCAGCAGCTACCAGGGCGGTCAGACTGAAGCTTTCTTT
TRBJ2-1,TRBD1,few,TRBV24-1,CATSGGQGWNGQFF,TGTGCCACCAGTGGTGGACAGGGGTGGAATGGGCAGTTCTTC
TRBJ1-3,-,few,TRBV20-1,CSATSSLGGDTIYF,TGCAGTGCTACAAGCTCTTTGGGTGGAGACACCATATATTTT
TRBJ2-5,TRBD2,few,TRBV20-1,CSARDGGTNRREYF,TGCAGTGCTAGAGATGGCGGGACTAATCGAAGGGAGTACTTC
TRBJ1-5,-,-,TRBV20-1,CSARVSGDDQPQHF,TGCAGTGCTAGAGTTTCCGGGGACGATCAGCCCCAGCATTTT
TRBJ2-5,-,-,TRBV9,CASSAFTETQYF,TGTGCCAGCAGCGCGTTTACGGAGACCCAGTACTTC
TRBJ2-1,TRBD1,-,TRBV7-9,CASSSRQGAHEQFF,TGTGCCAGCAGCTCCCGACAGGGGGCCCATGAGCAGTTCTTC
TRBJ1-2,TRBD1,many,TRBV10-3,CAISESRGQGAIGYTF,TGTGCCATCAGTGAGTCGAGAGGACAGGGGGCAATTGGCTACACCTTC
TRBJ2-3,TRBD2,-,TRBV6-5,CASRTGTSGRTDTQYF,TGTGCCAGCAGGACCGGGACTAGCGGGAGAACGGATACGCAGTATTTT
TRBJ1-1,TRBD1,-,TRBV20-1,CSARTGRNTEAFF,TGCAGTGCTCGGACAGGGAGGAACACTGAAGCTTTCTTT
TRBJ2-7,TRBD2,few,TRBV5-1,CASSLAGTSGNTYEQYF,TGCGCCAGCAGCTTGGCCGGGACTAGCGGAAACACCTACGAGCAGTACTTC
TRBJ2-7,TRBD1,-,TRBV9,CASSADRGQGEQYF,TGTGCCAGCAGCGCTGACAGGGGGCAAGGCGAGCAGTACTTC
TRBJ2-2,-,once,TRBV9,CASSVGGRGSTGELFF,TGTGCCAGCAGCGTAGGGGGCAGGGGATCCACCGGGGAGCTGTTTTTT
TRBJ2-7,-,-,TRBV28,CASSFSSVGYEQYF,TGTGCCAGCAGTTTTTCTAGCGTCGGCTACGAGCAGTACTTC
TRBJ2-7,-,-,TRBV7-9,CASSLPTGSMNEQYF,TGTGCCAGCAGCTTACCGACAGGAAGCATGAACGAGCAGTACTTC
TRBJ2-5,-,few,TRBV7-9,CASSLVGGGTETQYF,TGTGCCAGCAGCTTAGTCGGCGGCGGGACAGAGACCCAGTACTTC
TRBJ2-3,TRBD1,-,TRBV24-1,CATREGTGDSATDTQYF,TGTGCCACCAGAGAGGGGACAGGGGACAGCGCCACAGATACGCAGTATTTT
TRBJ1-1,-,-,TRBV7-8,CASSSPTLDGDPSLMNTEAFF,TGTGCCAGCAGCTCGCCGACACTGGACGGCGATCCTTCCTTAATGAACACTGAAGCTTTCTTT
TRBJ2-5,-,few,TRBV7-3,CASSPTGEGRETQYF,TGTGCCAGCAGCCCTACAGGGGAGGGTCGGGAGACCCAGTACTTC
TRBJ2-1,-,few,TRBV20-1,CSVNRVGADLQSSYNEQFF,TGCAGTGTCAATCGGGTGGGGGCCGATTTACAGAGCTCCTACAATGAGCAGTTCTTC
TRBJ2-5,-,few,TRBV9,CASGGGPGETQYF,TGTGCCAGCGGGGGCGGACCGGGAGAGACCCAGTACTTC
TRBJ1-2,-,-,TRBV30,CAWNGGRGYTF,TGTGCCTGGAATGGGGGTCGTGGCTACACCTTC
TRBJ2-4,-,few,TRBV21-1,CASSNAKKGFKNIQYF,TGTGCCAGCAGCAACGCGAAAAAGGGGTTCAAAAACATTCAGTACTTC
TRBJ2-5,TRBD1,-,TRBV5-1,CASSLDQGVVETQYF,TGCGCCAGCAGCTTAGACCAGGGGGTCGTGGAGACCCAGTACTTC
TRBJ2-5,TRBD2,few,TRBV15,CATSSALGLAEQETQYF,TGTGCCACCAGCAGTGCCTTAGGACTAGCGGAACAAGAGACCCAGTACTTC
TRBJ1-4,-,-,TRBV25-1,CASSEYKATRTEKLFF,TGTGCCAGCAGTGAATATAAAGCGACAAGAACTGAAAAACTGTTTTTT
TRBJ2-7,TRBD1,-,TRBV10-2,CASSLDRVVYEQYF,TGCGCCAGCAGTCTTGACAGGGTAGTCTACGAGCAGTACTTC
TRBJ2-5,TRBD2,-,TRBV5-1,CASSLRGTSGGAQETQYF,TGCGCCAGCAGCTTGAGAGGGACTAGCGGGGGGGCTCAAGAGACCCAGTACTTC
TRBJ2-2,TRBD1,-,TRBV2,CAIRDRLTGELFF,TGTGCCATCCGGGACAGGCTCACCGGGGAGCTGTTTTTT
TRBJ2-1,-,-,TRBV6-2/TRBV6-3,CASSYGVLWFF,TGTGCCAGCAGTTACGGGGTTCTATGGTTCTTC
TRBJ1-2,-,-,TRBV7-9,CASSSRHLHGYTF,TGTGCCAGCAGTTCCCGACATCTACATGGCTACACCTTC
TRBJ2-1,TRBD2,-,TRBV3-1,CASSPSIAGDNEQFF,TGTGCCAGCAGCCCGAGCATAGCGGGGGACAATGAGCAGTTCTTC
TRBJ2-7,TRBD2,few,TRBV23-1,CASDSSAGGHSYEQYF,TGCGCCAGCGACTCTTCAGCGGGGGGGCATTCCTACGAGCAGTACTTC
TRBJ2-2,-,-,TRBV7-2,CASSTGYTGELFF,TGTGCCAGCTCAACAGGATACACCGGGGAGCTGTTTTTT
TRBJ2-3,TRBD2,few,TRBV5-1,CASSDGGASTDTQYF,TGCGCCAGCAGTGACGGGGGGGCTAGCACTGATACGCAGTATTTT
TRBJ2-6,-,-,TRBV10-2,CASSEPTNGVSGANVLTF,TGCGCCAGCAGTGAGCCCACGAATGGGGTCTCTGGGGCCAACGTCCTGACTTTC
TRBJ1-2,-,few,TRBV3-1,CASSQGQNGDGYTF,TGTGCCAGCAGCCAAGGACAGAATGGCGATGGCTACACCTTC